This T cell receptor (beta chain) was captured in a study of T cells after yellow fever vaccination. Study-wide background: Low-cell-number fractions underwent preparation using SMART-Seq v4 Ultra Low Input.

Worth noting for this clonotype: Its matching antigen is unknown.

V was shortened by 0 bases and J by 10 bases, with 8 bases between the two germline ends. The CDR3 spans 13 residues. Germline V gene lookup returns CDR1 SGDLS and CDR2 YYNGEE. Production of TCR cDNA was by 5'RACE template switching, which also added a universal primer site and UMIs. TCRdb re-analysed the 5' RACE reads in MiXCR, keeping a single row per CDR3 protein. The table has fewer than 450,000 distinct CDR3 sequences, around 4.1% seen once. Findings of the study overall: There was a possibility that FACS-sorted repertoires contained abundant clonotypes contaminating from the bulk population. Most primary-vaccination clones reappeared after the booster (about 97% CD4, 88% CD8).

V usage is TRBV9 and J usage is TRBJ1-6, with D perhaps matching TRBD1 (5 bases). The material sequenced was PBMCs, taken 5 days after the yellow fever booster vaccination. This TCR was sampled from a man aged 18 to 29 who received the YFV17D yellow fever vaccine. CDR3: CASSVEQDSPLHF. CDR3 bases: TGTGCCAGCAGCGTAGAACAGGACTCACCCCTCCACTTT.